This record looks at one TCR beta chain sequence and its context. The data derive from a study of molecular identifiers for immune sequencing clone quantification. TCRdb re-called the PCR reads with MiXCR, one entry per CDR3 protein. The table lists approximately 670,000 distinct CDR3 sequences, 20% of them singletons. V was shortened by 0 bases and J by 0 bases, with 11 bases between the two germline ends. The CDR3 has 16 amino acids. Looked up from germline, CDR1 is SGHTA and CDR2 is FQGNSA. This chain joins TRBV7-2 and TRBJ1-1; D call uncertain. This receptor was identified in a human donor in good health. Some libraries in this study had Jurkat cell RNA spiked in. Specimen: naive CD8+ T cells from blood, with Jurkat cell RNA spiked in. Subset described: FACS-sorted CD8+CD4-CCR7+CD45RA+ naive T cells. The DNA of the CDR3 is TGTGCCAGCAGCTTAGCATCCCGGGCGATGAACACTGAAGCTTTCTTT. It yields the protein CASSLASRAMNTEAFF. The full variable domain, its missing parts supplied by reference TRBV7-2 and TRBJ1-1, is GAGVSQSPSNKVTEKGKDVELRCDPISGHTALYWYRQSLGQGLEFLIYFQGNSAPDKSGLPSDRFSAERTGGSVSTLTIQRTQQEDSAVYLCASSLASRAMNTEAFFGQGTRLTVV.